The rows below give T cell receptor beta chains drawn from one sample of a study of human T cells and chemical hapten exposure. TCRdb re-analysed the reads in MiXCR, keeping a single row per CDR3 protein. The sample yields around 120,000 distinct CDR3 sequences, over 7.5% seen once. The specimen was whole blood. The receptors stem from a human donor in good health. Some clones in this sample may be carry-over from other donors' samples. The CDR3 runs from the conserved cysteine through the conserved F or W. A D gene is named only where the DNA matches it firmly. Clone size, where shown, is once, few, many, or a class for clones that have expanded.

clone_size	d_call	v_call	cdr3_length	j_call	cdr3_nt	cdr3_aa
many	.	TRBV29-1	12	TRBJ1-1	TGCAGCGTTCAGGAGGGGAATGCTGAAGCTTTCTTT	CSVQEGNAEAFF
.	.	TRBV25-1	14	TRBJ2-1	TGTGCCAGCAGCGAAAACAGGGACTACAATGAGCAGTTCTTC	CASSENRDYNEQFF
few	TRBD1	TRBV5-1	17	TRBJ2-2	TGCGCCAGCAGCTGGGGGGACCGGACAGGGGACACCGGGGAGCTGTTTTTT	CASSWGDRTGDTGELFF
.	TRBD1	TRBV3-1	16	TRBJ1-6	TGTGCCAGCAGCCAAGAGAGACAGGGGGGTAATTCACCCCTCCACTTT	CASSQERQGGNSPLHF
.	.	TRBV20-1	16	TRBJ1-5	TGCAGTGCTAGAGGAACCTATATGGGGGGCCGACAGCCCCAGCATTTT	CSARGTYMGGRQPQHF
many	.	TRBV20-1	13	TRBJ2-5	TGCAGTGCTACCGGGACCTTCCAAGAGACCCAGTACTTC	CSATGTFQETQYF
few	.	TRBV20-1	13	TRBJ2-7	TGCAGTGCTAGCCCTTACTGGCGGTACGAGCAGTACTTC	CSASPYWRYEQYF
few	TRBD2	TRBV14	15	TRBJ2-3	TGTGCCAGCAGCATCACTAGCGGGAGCACAGATACGCAGTATTTT	CASSITSGSTDTQYF
few	.	TRBV29-1	14	TRBJ2-5	TGCAGCGTTGAACAAGGACATCTCCAAGAGACCCAGTACTTC	CSVEQGHLQETQYF
many	.	TRBV7-2	13	TRBJ1-2	TGTGCCAGCAGCTTAGATGGGGGACGAGGCTACACCTTC	CASSLDGGRGYTF
few	.	TRBV2	14	TRBJ1-2	TGTGCCAGCAGTGAAGACCGGGGGAGGGATGGCTACACCTTC	CASSEDRGRDGYTF
.	.	TRBV20-1	16	TRBJ1-6	TGCAGTGCTTCTATCCCAGTTGGCTCCTATAATTCACCCCTCCACTTT	CSASIPVGSYNSPLHF
many	.	TRBV4-3	14	TRBJ1-1	TGCGCCAGCAGCCAGGGGGGCGACGTAGCTGAAGCTTTCTTT	CASSQGGDVAEAFF
.	.	TRBV15	13	TRBJ2-1	TGTGCCACCAGCAGGCTCCTTGGCAATGAGCAGTTCTTC	CATSRLLGNEQFF
few	.	TRBV5-4	13	TRBJ1-1	TGTGCCAGCAGCTTCGGTCCAGGGACTGAAGCTTTCTTT	CASSFGPGTEAFF
many	.	TRBV5-1	15	TRBJ2-1	TGCGCCAGCAGCTCGGGACCGGGACTGAACAATGAGCAGTTCTTC	CASSSGPGLNNEQFF
.	TRBD1	TRBV4-3	22	TRBJ2-1	TGCGCCAGCAGCCAAGACCACCTCCGGGACAGGGTCCCCATTTTCTCCTACAATGAGCAGTTCTTC	CASSQDHLRDRVPIFSYNEQFF
few	.	TRBV12-3/TRBV12-4	14	TRBJ2-7	TGTGCCAGCAGTTCGGACAGTTCCGCCTACGAGCAGTACTTC	CASSSDSSAYEQYF
many	.	TRBV12-3/TRBV12-4	14	TRBJ2-7	TGTGCCAGCAGTTTTAAGTATCCTACCTACGAGCAGTACTTC	CASSFKYPTYEQYF
many	.	TRBV5-1	14	TRBJ1-2	TGCGCCAGCAGCGCCGGACACTCTAACTATGGCTACACCTTC	CASSAGHSNYGYTF
.	.	TRBV29-1	13	TRBJ1-2	TGCAGCGGGGGAGCACAGCAGGACTATGGCTACACCTTC	CSGGAQQDYGYTF
few	TRBD2	TRBV20-1	15	TRBJ2-5	TGCAGTGCTAGAGTCGGGGAACTAGCGGGAGAGACCCAGTACTTC	CSARVGELAGETQYF
.	.	TRBV12-3/TRBV12-4	15	TRBJ1-4	TGTGCCAGCAGTTTAGGGTCGGTCGCTAATGAAAAACTGTTTTTT	CASSLGSVANEKLFF
.	.	TRBV11-3	14	TRBJ2-1	TGTGCCAGCAGCTTAGACAGGGGCGAAGGGGGGCAGTTCTTC	CASSLDRGEGGQFF
.	.	TRBV4-1	10	TRBJ1-2	TGCGCCAGTGGGGACTATGGCTACACCTTC	CASGDYGYTF
.	.	TRBV10-2	11	TRBJ2-5	TGCGCCAGCCTGGGAGGAGAGACCCAGTACTTC	CASLGGETQYF
.	.	TRBV5-1	16	TRBJ2-4	TGCGCCAGCAGTCCAGTCATGGGGGCGACCAAAAACATTCAGTACTTC	CASSPVMGATKNIQYF
.	.	TRBV6-1	16	TRBJ2-7	TGTGCCAGCAGTGAAGGGGGCTACAGGACTCCCTACGAGCAGTACTTC	CASSEGGYRTPYEQYF
many	.	TRBV6-4	14	TRBJ2-2	TGTGCCAGCAGTCTGGGAACGAACACCGGGGAGCTGTTTTTT	CASSLGTNTGELFF
few	.	TRBV5-1	14	TRBJ1-1	TGCGCCAGCAGCATCCCGACGGCGAACACTGAAGCTTTCTTT	CASSIPTANTEAFF
many	.	TRBV6-5	15	TRBJ2-1	TGTGCCAGCAGTTACGGGGCTAGCTTGGGCAATGAGCAGTTCTTC	CASSYGASLGNEQFF